These 12 T cell receptor beta chains share one sample of origin, sequenced in a study of OX40 agonist ivuxolimab in advanced cancers. Assay: immunoSEQ multiplex PCR; the TCRdb copy retains only in-frame clones and omits some. The table lists more than 70,000 clones, 93% of them singletons. The material was CD4+ or CD8+ T cells sorted from blood, obtained in a trial of the OX40 agonist ivuxolimab. All receptors derive from an adult with an advanced solid tumor such as melanoma, head and neck, liver or kidney cancer.

The gene calls are TRBV6-1 and TRBJ2-7; 8 bases agree with TRBD2. CDR3 length: 15 residues. The germline V gene encodes CDR1 MNHNS and CDR2 SASEGT. Unmatched junction bases numbered 8, after V lost 5 bases and J lost 2 bases. This chain's CDR3 is CASSSIRLAPYEQYF. CDR3 nucleotide sequence: TGTGCCAGCAGTTCAATTCGACTAGCGCCCTACGAGCAGTACTTC.

The V and J genes are TRBV4-1 and TRBJ2-5; D not resolved. The J call is in doubt because the DNA end fits TRBJ2-7 better. Germline V gives CDR1 MGHRA, CDR2 YSYEKL. The CDR3 covers 15 residues. The CDR3 protein is CASSQDPGNTYEQYF. The CDR3 DNA reads as TGCGCCAGCAGCCAAGATCCCGGAAATACCTACGAGCAGTACTTC.

The V gene is TRBV5-1, the J gene TRBJ2-7; 9 bases agree with TRBD2. This CDR3 contains 15 residues. V was clipped by 2 bases and J by 5 bases; unmatched bases: 8. Germline V CDR1 and CDR2: SGHRS, YFSETQ. CDR3 residues: CASSFSGTSMDEQYF. The CDR3, as DNA: TGCGCCAGCAGCTTCTCCGGGACTAGCATGGACGAGCAGTACTTC.

This chain connects TRBV9 to TRBJ2-7, with TRBD1 matching 7 bases. J gave up 2 bases and V 4 bases, and 6 bases lay outside the gene matches. This CDR3 is 14 amino acids long. CDR1 is SGDLS, CDR2 YYNGEE, per germline. This CDR3 reads CASSPRDRPYEQYF. In DNA, the CDR3 is TGTGCCAGCAGCCCCAGGGACAGACCCTACGAGCAGTACTTC. Drawing the rest from reference TRBV9 and TRBJ2-7, the complete variable domain is DSGVTQTPKHLITATGQRVTLRCSPRSGDLSVYWYQQSLDQGLQFLIQYYNGEERAKGNILERFSAQQFPDLHSELNLSSLELGDSALYFCASSPRDRPYEQYFGPGTRLTVT.

The rearrangement uses TRBV5-6 and TRBJ1-1; D is unresolved. Germline assignment: CDR1 SGHDT and CDR2 YYEEEE. The CDR3 is 14 residues long. V was pared by 4 bases and J by 4 bases, with 14 bases between. The CDR3 DNA reads TGTGCCAGCAGCCGCTCGGGGTGGGTCACTGAAGCTTTCTTT. Its translation is CASSRSGWVTEAFF.

The CDR3 DNA is TGTGCCAGCAGCCCCTCCGGGCCAGAAGGCACAGATACGCAGTATTTT. Translated: CASSPSGPEGTDTQYF. The chain employs TRBV5-8 and TRBJ2-3; no reliable D call. CDR1 and CDR2 from the germline V gene are SGHTS and YDEGEE. Trimming pared 4 bases from V and 1 base from J, leaving 16 bases between. The CDR3 totals 16 residues.

The V and J genes are TRBV28 and TRBJ2-5, with D perhaps matching TRBD1 or TRBD2 (6 bases each). V was pared by 4 bases and J by 3 bases, with 21 bases between. This CDR3 spans 17 amino acids. CDR1 and CDR2 (germline): MDHEN, SYDVKM. CDR3 nucleotides: TGTGCCAGCAGTTGGAACAGGGAGGTCGGGTCGGAAGAGACCCAGTACTTC. Translated, it gives CASSWNREVGSEETQYF. Combining the CDR3 with reference TRBV28 and TRBJ2-5 gives the whole variable domain DVKVTQSSRYLVKRTGEKVFLECVQDMDHENMFWYRQDPGLGLRLIYFSYDVKMKEKGDIPEGYSVSREKKERFSLILESASTNQTSMYLCASSWNREVGSEETQYFGPGTRLLVL.

This clone was seen only a few times. The chain carries TRBV30 and TRBJ1-1; D is undetermined. The germline V gene encodes CDR1 GTSNPN and CDR2 SVGIG (reference sequence). Trimming removed 2 bases at V and 0 bases at J, with 7 bases between. This CDR3 contains 13 residues. The DNA of the CDR3 is TGTGCCTGGAGTTCGGCGGTGAACACTGAAGCTTTCTTT. This codes for CAWSSAVNTEAFF.

This sequence joins TRBV21-1 and TRBJ1-4; the tabulated D call, TRBD1, remains unverified against the DNA. TRBV21-1 is recorded as a pseudogene. This CDR3 has 20 residues. The CDR3: CASSRSGGNWGQHKNEKLFF. The CDR3 DNA reads TGTGCCAGCAGCCGATCGGGCGGGAATTGGGGACAGCACAAGAATGAAAAACTGTTTTTT.

The V and J genes are TRBV9 and TRBJ1-2; TRBD1 might be the D (5 bases). Trimming removed 3 bases at V and 3 bases at J, with 15 bases between. Germline V gives CDR1 SGDLS, CDR2 YYNGEE. The CDR3 consists of 15 residues. CDR3 sequence: CASSAEGVAYYGYTF. The CDR3, as DNA: TGTGCCAGCAGCGCAGAAGGGGTGGCCTACTATGGCTACACCTTC.

The chain joins TRBV4-1 to TRBJ2-1; D not resolved. V was cut by 2 bases and J by 1 base, with 12 bases left in between. Germline CDR1 MGHRA, CDR2 YSYEKL. CDR3 size: 16 residues. For the CDR3, the DNA is TGCGCCAGCAGCCAACACAGCCGACCTTCCTACAATGAGCAGTTCTTC. Its protein product is CASSQHSRPSYNEQFF.

The chain links TRBV27 to TRBJ1-1; possible D gene TRBD1, 5 bases. The CDR3 has 14 amino acids. The ends were cut back, 6 bases at V and 5 bases at J, with 16 bases in the middle. CDR1 is MNHEY and CDR2 is SMNVEV in the germline V gene (reference sequence). CDR3 sequence (DNA): TGTGCCAGCAGAATCGGGGGAGAAGCAACTGAAGCTTTCTTT. This sequence encodes CASRIGGEATEAFF.